Reported below is one T cell receptor beta chain. A junction boundary mismatches the germline segment, possibly from a read error. CDR1 and CDR2 (germline): SGHRS, YFSETQ. This CDR3 is 14 amino acids long. The data are from a study of cytomegalovirus exposure and HLA in healthy donors. Amplification used 60 Vbeta primers and 13 Jbeta primers. The assay was immunoSEQ multiplex PCR, and TCRdb's table has in-frame clones only and misses some. In the table there are about 160,000 clones, around 80% of which are singletons. The V gene is TRBV5-1, the J gene TRBJ2-3, with TRBD2 identical over 7 bases. The receptor's source is a woman between 45 and 65 years old in good health and CMV-seropositive. Sequencing was done on a sample of PBMCs. CDR3 coding DNA: TGCGCCAGCACGGCGGGAGTCAGCACAGGTACGCAGTATTTT. As protein: CASTAGVSTGTQYF.